The 15 T cell receptor beta chains below all came from one sample that was sequenced in a study of T cell responses to AZD1222 COVID-19 vaccine. TCRdb keeps only in-frame clones here, not all; method: immunoSEQ multiplex PCR. This sample carries some 48,000 clones, 80% to 90% of them seen once, and the ten largest clones take 6% to 7%. Source: peripheral blood, taken 28 days after the second AZD1222 dose. The receptors derive from an adult who received the AZD1222 COVID-19 vaccine.

This rearrangement joins TRBV27 to TRBJ2-7, with 7 bases fitting TRBD2. The CDR3 totals 13 residues. V dropped 4 bases and J dropped 5; count of bases not matched to a gene: 5. Germline V gene sequence: CDR1 MNHEY, CDR2 SMNVEV (reference sequence). The chain's CDR3 is CASSYAGVHEQYF. CDR3 DNA sequence: TGTGCCAGCAGTTACGCGGGGGTCCACGAGCAGTACTTC.

This clone is a singleton in its sample. The chain carries TRBV15 and TRBJ2-3; TRBD1 agrees at 7 bases. Germline V gene lookup returns CDR1 LNHNV and CDR2 YYDKDF (reference sequence). V was clipped by 0 bases and J by 6 bases; unmatched bases: 6. The CDR3 consists of 15 residues. Here the CDR3 DNA reads TGTGCCACCAGCAGAGATAACCGGGGACAGGATACGCAGTATTTT. Translation: CATSRDNRGQDTQYF.

This clone was seen once. The rearrangement links TRBV28 to TRBJ1-4, with D possibly matching TRBD1 (6 bases). Trimming left V 6 bases short and J 1 base short, with 24 bases between. The CDR3 spans 19 residues. Germline V gives CDR1 MDHEN, CDR2 SYDVKM. As DNA, the CDR3 is TGTGCCAGCAGGTCGAGGTCCGGGGGCAGTGGGCAAACTAATGAAAAACTGTTTTTT. Protein sequence: CASRSRSGGSGQTNEKLFF.

The chain's CDR3 is CASSHGTSPNYGYTF. The CDR3 DNA sequence: TGCGCCAGCAGCCACGGGACATCCCCAAACTATGGCTACACCTTC. The chain couples TRBV4-1 to TRBJ1-2, with D tentatively TRBD1 (6 bases). Trimming pared 3 bases from V and 2 bases from J, leaving 13 bases between. The CDR3 loop spans 15 amino acids. The germline CDR1 and CDR2 sequences are MGHRA and YSYEKL.

This clone was seen only once. The genes are TRBV13 and TRBJ1-6; 7 bases are a match to TRBD1. Germline trimming cut 5 bases from V and 1 base from J; bases unmatched to any gene: 11. There are 18 residues in the CDR3. Germline CDR1 reads PRHDT; CDR2 reads FYEKMQ (reference sequence). CDR3 amino acids: CASSLDRAPRSYNSPLHF. The CDR3 nucleotides are TGTGCCAGCAGCCTAGACAGGGCGCCGCGGTCCTATAATTCACCCCTCCACTTT.

This chain uses TRBV7-8 with TRBJ2-1; D is perhaps TRBD2 (6 bases). CDR1 SGHVS and CDR2 FQNEAQ come from the germline V gene. Trimming removed 5 bases at V and 15 bases at J, with 17 bases between. This CDR3 has 12 residues. The CDR3 is CASSLPGVRLFF. For the CDR3, the DNA is TGTGCCAGCAGCCTGCCGGGAGTTCGCCTGTTCTTC.

As to this clone: No DNA is shown, since the ends of the CDR3 on it are uncertain; the CDR3 is the one TCRdb lists. The chain links TRBV12-1 to TRBJ2-2; the table's D call, TRBD2, has no DNA check behind it. TRBV12-1 is a pseudogene. The CDR3 length is 17 residues, termini included. The CDR3 protein is CASSFGQVGLGTGELFF.

This chain connects TRBV6-2 or TRBV6-3 to TRBJ2-1; TRBD1 aligns across 11 bases. The CDR3 loop spans 15 amino acids. With V trimmed by 5 bases and J by 5 bases, 5 bases remained unmatched. The germline gives CDR1 MNHEY, CDR2 SVGEGT. The CDR3 DNA follows: TGTGCCAGCAGTAGGCAGGGACAGGGGGACAATGAGCAGTTCTTC. Residues: CASSRQGQGDNEQFF.

The count of this clone is one. The CDR3 spells CASSSVREAYYNEQFF. As DNA, the CDR3 is TGTGCCAGTAGTAGCGTTAGGGAGGCCTACTACAATGAGCAGTTCTTC. This rearrangement joins TRBV19 to TRBJ2-1, with D possibly being TRBD2 (6 bases). Germline CDR1 reads LNHDA; CDR2 reads SQIVND (reference sequence). V was shortened by 4 bases and J by 3 bases, with 16 bases between the two germline ends. The CDR3 consists of 16 residues. The variable domain in full, with the rest retrieved from reference TRBV19 and TRBJ2-1, is DGGITQSPKYLFRKEGQNVTLSCEQNLNHDAMYWYRQDPGQGLRLIYYSQIVNDFQKGDIAEGYSVSREKKESFPLTVTSAQKNPTAFYLCASSSVREAYYNEQFFGPGTRLTVL.

The chain uses TRBV9 and TRBJ2-2, with 15 bases aligning to TRBD2. Germline loops: CDR1 SGDLS, CDR2 YYNGEE. The length of the CDR3 is 19 residues. V shed 1 base and J 5 bases; nucleotides not matched to a gene: 9. The CDR3 region has the DNA TGTGCCAGCAGCGTATCCGGACTAGCGGGAGGGCCGGGGACCGGGGAGCTGTTTTTT. Its translation is CASSVSGLAGGPGTGELFF.

The chain combines TRBV5-6 with TRBJ2-4; D might be TRBD1 or TRBD2, each matching 6 bases. Germline V gene data show CDR1 as SGHDT and CDR2 as YYEEEE. V gave up 4 bases and J gave up 0 bases, with 14 bases separating them. CDR3 length: 16 amino acids. CDR3 sequence reads: CASSRGAVQAKNIQYF. CDR3 in DNA: TGTGCCAGCAGCAGGGGGGCAGTGCAAGCCAAAAACATTCAGTACTTC. Complete variable domain (other parts from reference TRBV5-6 and TRBJ2-4): DAGVTQSPTHLIKTRGQQVTLRCSPKSGHDTVSWYQQALGQGPQFIFQYYEEEERQRGNFPDRFSGHQFPNYSSELNVNALLLGDSALYLCASSRGAVQAKNIQYFGAGTRLSVL.

This chain links TRBV30 with TRBJ2-1; D may be TRBD1 (5 bases). CDR3 length: 17 residues. Germline assignment: CDR1 GTSNPN and CDR2 SVGIG (reference sequence). V lost 2 bases and J lost 2, with 19 bases in between. The CDR3 bases are TGTGCCTGGAGTCCCCCTCATCCAGGGTTTCCCTACAATGAGCAGTTCTTC. Residues: CAWSPPHPGFPYNEQFF.

The chain uses TRBV4-3 and TRBJ2-7, with D perhaps given as TRBD1 or TRBD2 (6 bases each). Trimming removed 4 bases from V and 0 bases from J, with 13 bases in between. Per the germline V gene, CDR1 is LGHNA and CDR2 is YSLEER. The CDR3 consists of 15 residues. The CDR3 protein is CASSPTWGASYEQYF. DNA of the CDR3: TGCGCCAGCAGCCCAACATGGGGGGCCTCCTACGAGCAGTACTTC.

The V and J genes are TRBV20-1 and TRBJ1-4, with D perhaps TRBD1 (5 bases). V lost 3 bases to trimming and J lost 8 bases, with 13 bases between them. The CDR3 spans 13 residues. Looked up from germline, CDR1 is DFQATT and CDR2 is SNEGSKA (reference sequence). The CDR3 DNA reads as TGCAGTGCTAGTCGGGGGGGGTTGGAAAAACTGTTTTTT. It translates to CSASRGGLEKLFF.

The chain links TRBV18 to TRBJ1-1; D is perhaps TRBD1 (5 bases). Trimming cost V 2 bases and J 4 bases, with 8 bases left between them. The CDR3 covers 13 residues. Germline loops: CDR1 KGHSH, CDR2 LQKENI. The CDR3 region is CASSPIRATEAFF. Written as DNA, the CDR3 is TGTGCCAGCTCACCAATCAGGGCCACTGAAGCTTTCTTT.